The rows below give T cell receptor beta chains drawn from one sample of a study of T cell repertoires in cytomegalovirus infection. These receptors' antigens are unknown. TCRdb reanalysed the reads using MiXCR and keeps one entry per CDR3 protein. This table holds about 570,000 distinct CDR3 sequences, almost 40% found once. This specimen consisted of cultured PBMCs, obtained from culture after CMV antigen stimulation. The receptors were sampled from a human donor in good health (CMV status not recorded). Some clones in this sample may be carry-over from other donors' samples. Each CDR3 is given with its conserved first and last residue. A D gene is named only where the DNA matches it firmly. A row's size may be missing; if present it is once, few, many or a size class.

NA	TRBJ1-1	TRBV19	NA	CASSIVTSTEAFF	TGTGCCAGTAGTATAGTAACGAGCACTGAAGCTTTCTTT
NA	TRBJ1-1	TRBV7-9	NA	CASTERAVNTEAFF	TGTGCCAGCACCGAAAGGGCAGTGAACACTGAAGCTTTCTTT
many	TRBJ1-1	TRBV7-8	NA	CASSFDREDTEAFF	TGTGCCAGCAGCTTCGACCGGGAGGACACTGAAGCTTTCTTT
NA	TRBJ2-3	TRBV7-2	NA	CASSLAAGSSTDTQYF	TGTGCCAGCAGCTTAGCGGCGGGGTCTAGCACAGATACGCAGTATTTT
NA	TRBJ2-1	TRBV3-1	TRBD2	CASSQIVAGGSYNEQFF	TGTGCCAGCAGCCAAATTGTAGCGGGGGGCTCATACAATGAGCAGTTCTTC
many	TRBJ2-7	TRBV7-2	TRBD2	CASSLYGTSGAAYF	TGTGCCAGCAGCTTATATGGGACTAGCGGGGCCGCGTACTTC
few	TRBJ2-2	TRBV28	NA	CASSFSGGRPTNTGELFF	TGTGCCAGCAGCTTCTCCGGGGGCAGGCCTACGAACACCGGGGAGCTGTTTTTT
many	TRBJ2-7	TRBV7-2	TRBD2	CASSPSSGQTYEQYF	TGTGCCAGCAGCCCTTCTAGCGGCCAGACCTACGAGCAGTACTTC
once	TRBJ2-2	TRBV12-3/TRBV12-4	NA	CASHPSATNTGELFF	TGTGCCAGCCACCCTAGCGCTACGAACACCGGGGAGCTGTTTTTT
NA	TRBJ1-2	TRBV6-1	NA	CASSTRKGGDEGYTF	TGTGCCAGCAGTACCCGCAAGGGCGGTGACGAGGGCTACACCTTC
NA	TRBJ2-1	TRBV11-2	NA	CASSLGARVNEQFF	TGTGCCAGCAGCTTAGGGGCTAGAGTAAATGAGCAGTTCTTC
NA	TRBJ2-1	TRBV5-3	TRBD1	CARTLGTGGVGAWDEQFF	TGTGCCAGAACGCTAGGGACAGGGGGCGTAGGGGCCTGGGATGAGCAGTTCTTC
NA	TRBJ2-7	TRBV2	NA	CASLLILDTGSEQYF	TGTGCCAGCCTTTTAATTTTGGACACTGGTTCGGAGCAGTACTTC
NA	TRBJ2-1	TRBV7-9	NA	CASSPYKAIPDSSYNEQFF	TGTGCCAGCAGCCCGTATAAGGCCATACCAGACAGCTCCTACAATGAGCAGTTCTTC
NA	TRBJ2-3	TRBV4-1	NA	CASSQVRSDPDTQYF	TGCGCCAGCAGCCAAGTTCGATCAGACCCAGATACGCAGTATTTT
NA	TRBJ2-3	TRBV11-2	NA	CASSLTTPTDTQYF	TGTGCCAGCAGCTTGACAACACCCACAGATACGCAGTATTTT
NA	TRBJ2-3	TRBV19	TRBD2	CASSKLTGLVSTQYF	TGTGCCAGTAGTAAACTCACGGGACTAGTCTCAACGCAGTATTTT
NA	TRBJ2-1	TRBV5-4	NA	CASSYDTGFNEQFF	TGTGCCAGCAGTTATGACACAGGTTTCAATGAGCAGTTCTTC
NA	TRBJ1-4	TRBV19	TRBD1	CASSTWTGGEEKLFF	TGTGCCAGTAGTACCTGGACAGGGGGAGAAGAAAAACTGTTTTTT
NA	TRBJ2-2	TRBV6-8	NA	CVSLSDAGELFF	TGTGTCAGCCTTTCGGACGCCGGGGAGCTGTTTTTT
NA	TRBJ2-2	TRBV7-2	TRBD2	CASSHGLAGGRRGTGELFF	TGTGCCAGCAGCCACGGACTAGCGGGGGGCCGGCGCGGCACCGGGGAGCTGTTTTTT
many	TRBJ2-1	TRBV7-8	TRBD2	CASSQPKPGLAGGQQFF	TGTGCCAGCAGCCAACCCAAACCGGGACTAGCGGGAGGGCAGCAGTTCTTC
NA	TRBJ2-1	TRBV12-3/TRBV12-4	TRBD1	CASSPWGRGRRECEQFF	TGTGCCAGCAGTCCATGGGGTAGGGGGCGACGAGAATGTGAGCAGTTCTTC
NA	TRBJ2-3	TRBV10-3	NA	CAISAMVDTDTQYF	TGTGCCATCAGTGCAATGGTGGACACAGATACGCAGTATTTT
few	TRBJ1-3	TRBV7-9	NA	CASSLMVSGNTIYF	TGTGCCAGCAGCTTAATGGTCTCTGGAAACACCATATATTTT
few	TRBJ1-1	TRBV27	NA	CASSRAGRNTEAFF	TGTGCCAGCAGTAGAGCAGGCCGGAACACTGAAGCTTTCTTT
NA	TRBJ1-6	TRBV19	NA	CASSIGFQRPSSYNSPLHF	TGTGCCAGTAGTATAGGTTTTCAGAGGCCAAGCTCCTATAATTCACCCCTCCACTTT
few	TRBJ1-2	TRBV7-2	NA	CASRRDWGDGYTF	TGTGCCAGCAGAAGGGACTGGGGGGATGGCTACACCTTC
NA	TRBJ2-1	TRBV6-8	NA	CASSRLDYLGQFF	TGTGCCAGCAGTCGCCTCGACTACCTCGGGCAGTTCTTC
NA	TRBJ2-2	TRBV20-1	NA	CSVTGGANTGELFF	TGCAGTGTAACGGGCGGGGCGAACACCGGGGAGCTGTTTTTT
NA	TRBJ1-5	TRBV6-6	TRBD1	CASRGLKDRGPRPQHF	TGTGCCAGCAGGGGGCTGAAGGACAGGGGGCCTCGGCCCCAGCATTTT
NA	TRBJ2-7	TRBV6-2/TRBV6-3	NA	CASSYVGQEQYF	TGTGCCAGCAGTTACGTCGGGCAAGAGCAGTACTTC
few	TRBJ2-5	TRBV7-2	TRBD2	CASITGLAGQETQYF	TGTGCCAGCATTACTGGGCTAGCGGGACAAGAGACCCAGTACTTC
NA	TRBJ2-4	TRBV6-1	TRBD2	CASSNLAGGLAKNIQYF	TGTGCCAGCAGTAATCTAGCGGGGGGTTTAGCCAAAAACATTCAGTACTTC
NA	TRBJ2-2	TRBV7-2	NA	CASSLVEWSTGELFF	TGTGCCAGCAGCTTAGTAGAGTGGAGCACCGGGGAGCTGTTTTTT
few	TRBJ2-1	TRBV5-6	NA	CASSLKGYEQFF	TGTGCCAGCAGCTTGAAGGGCTATGAGCAGTTCTTC
NA	TRBJ2-1	TRBV7-2	TRBD2	CASSSQSGTSGGARSGEQFF	TGTGCCAGCAGCTCTCAATCCGGGACTAGCGGGGGGGCACGTAGCGGTGAGCAGTTCTTC
NA	TRBJ1-5	TRBV4-1	TRBD1	CASSPQGTGYNQPQHF	TGCGCCAGCAGCCCGCAAGGGACAGGGTACAATCAGCCCCAGCATTTT
few	TRBJ2-7	TRBV7-2	TRBD1	CASSSTLGTGASEQYF	TGTGCCAGCAGCTCAACCCTCGGGACAGGGGCTAGCGAGCAGTACTTC
few	TRBJ2-7	TRBV7-2	NA	CASSLSIRTYEQYF	TGTGCCAGCAGCTTATCTATAAGAACCTACGAGCAGTACTTC
many	TRBJ1-3	TRBV7-2	NA	CASRHNRDSGNTIYF	TGTGCCAGCAGGCATAACAGAGACTCTGGAAACACCATATATTTT
NA	TRBJ1-5	TRBV7-2	NA	CASSPGGGNSNQPQHF	TGTGCCAGCAGCCCGGGTGGGGGCAATAGCAATCAGCCCCAGCATTTT
many	TRBJ2-7	TRBV7-2	NA	CASSLLPSGTHYEQYF	TGTGCCAGCAGCTTACTCCCGTCCGGGACTCACTACGAGCAGTACTTC
few	TRBJ2-6	TRBV11-2	NA	CASSLVRGTGANVLTF	TGTGCCAGCAGCTTAGTTAGGGGGACTGGGGCCAACGTCCTGACTTTC
NA	TRBJ2-3	TRBV28	TRBD2	CASRKAGGPNTQYF	TGTGCCAGCAGAAAAGCGGGGGGTCCGAATACGCAGTATTTT
NA	TRBJ2-1	TRBV3-1	NA	CASSQASLGAQFF	TGTGCCAGCAGCCAAGCAAGCTTAGGGGCCCAGTTCTTC